This T cell receptor beta chain was found in a study of response to subunit inactivated influenza vaccine (dated by TCRdb to the late 2010s). Regarding the research as a whole: To follow how T cells responded to a trivalent subunit inactivated influenza vaccine, the researchers relied on deep quantitative profiling of the T cell receptor repertoire. What the work shows at the level of the full study, not this receptor alone: The authors proposed that each seasonal influenza vaccination may bring in only a limited number of new T cells.

Concerning this clonotype: Its antigen is currently not known. Base qualities are not provided; no much larger clone lies one nucleotide away.

Receptors were amplified or captured by RT-PCR. Sequenced using an Illumina HiSeq 2500. TCRdb cleaned the public reads at Q25 with fastp, built clones with MiXCR and kept in-frame beta chains. Entries are consolidated by CDR3 protein sequence, retaining the most common genes and DNA. The sample includes hundreds of thousands of distinct CDR3 sequences, with 16% observed a single time. The top ten clones comprise 3% of the sample. CDR1 and CDR2, looked up from the germline V gene (reference sequence), are MNHEY and SMNVEV. Its CDR3 holds 16 amino acids, cysteine through phenylalanine. Here the CDR3 DNA is all that survives: 48 bases in frame from base 1. Trimming takes 5 bases from V and 2 bases from J, and the germline ends sit 15 bases apart.

Source: CD4+ T cells sorted from PBMCs, taken less than 30 months after vaccination. In this chain, TRBV27 is recombined with TRBJ2-2; TRBD2 is perhaps the D gene, given 6 matching bases. The clonotype originates from a man aged 50-75 years who received an inactivated influenza vaccine. Donor details come from another sample of the same person, matched by shared clones. The CDR3 has the sequence CASSIGTLLNTGELFF. The nucleotide sequence reads TGTGCCAGCAGTATAGGGACTCTCCTAAACACCGGGGAGCTGTTTTTT.